Listed here is a single TCR beta chain. The method was immunoSEQ multiplex PCR; TCRdb's version includes in-frame clones alone and lacks a portion of them. The sample yields 85,000 to 95,000 clones, 88% seen once. Germline values: CDR1 KGHDR, CDR2 SFDVKD. The CDR3 has 18 amino acids. V lost 2 bases to trimming and J lost 6 bases; unmatched junction nucleotides: 10. This record belongs to a study of blood T cell repertoires in COVID-19. The wider study: The analysed material was cDNA or gDNA that came from T cells, B-cell-depleted T cells, or PBMCs.

The J gene is TRBJ2-1, the V gene TRBV24-1, with 12 bases fitting TRBD1. Source material: peripheral blood. The receptor was isolated from a man between 60 and 75 years old with acute or convalescent COVID-19. The CDR3 region is CATSDSDWGQGAGNEQFF. The CDR3 nucleotides are TGTGCCACCAGTGATTCCGACTGGGGACAGGGGGCGGGCAATGAGCAGTTCTTC.